The 7 T cell receptor beta chains below were found in one sample sequenced in a study of spatial heterogeneity in lung cancer. Overall study results and limits: Tumors with more nonsynonymous mutations had more expanded intratumoral alpha and beta TCRs.

The sample's time point: sample taken at primary tumor resection. MiXCR was run by TCRdb on the 5' RACE reads, yielding one entry per CDR3 protein. The sample has under 8,000 distinct CDR3 sequences, roughly 12% seen once; the top ten hold more than 20%. Their antigens remain unidentified. Sample: lung tumor tissue, taken at surgery. These receptors originate from a male donor with early-stage non-small cell lung cancer.

At least ten counts were recorded for this clonotype. The library was built for alpha chains, so this beta chain is an off-target read and its size means little. J is TRBJ1-5 and V is TRBV6-6; TRBD1 is a possible D gene (5 bases). Trimming cost V 5 bases and J 7 bases, with 15 bases left between them. Germline V gene sequence: CDR1 MNHNY, CDR2 SVGAGI (reference sequence). The CDR3 sequence is 14 residues long. CDR3 DNA sequence: TGTGCCAGCAGTCTCGAGGGGAAGAGCCAGCCCCAGCATTTT. Amino acid sequence: CASSLEGKSQPQHF.

This clonotype appeared many times. The library was built for alpha chains, so this beta chain is an off-target read and its size means little. CDR3 region: CASSLVRQAAYEQYF. CDR3 DNA: TGTGCCAGCAGCTTAGTCCGCCAAGCGGCCTACGAGCAGTACTTC. The genes are TRBV7-2 and TRBJ2-7; tentatively, D is TRBD2 (5 bases). The CDR3 is made up of 15 amino acids. Germline CDR1 SGHTA, CDR2 FQGNSA. Trimming removed 1 base from V and 2 bases from J, with 12 bases in between.

This clonotype appeared many times. This beta chain was picked up by a library intended for alpha chains and is off target, so its count carries little meaning. V is TRBV12-3 or TRBV12-4 and J is TRBJ2-4, with no clear D. Trimming shortened V by 4 bases and J by 11 bases, and 12 bases separated the two germline ends. The CDR3 runs to 12 residues. The CDR3 spells CASSSAVRVQYF. As DNA, the CDR3 is TGTGCCAGCAGTTCCGCTGTACGGGTTCAGTACTTC.

This clonotype showed up many times. For a library built for alpha chains, this beta chain is a stray read; little rests on its size. This rearrangement joins TRBV6-1 to TRBJ1-4; tentatively, D is TRBD1 (5 bases). V was cut by 3 bases and J by 8 bases, with 16 bases left in between. In germline, CDR1 is MNHNS, CDR2 SASEGT. The CDR3 contains 15 residues. The CDR3 spells CASSDPWRGLEKLFF. DNA of the CDR3: TGTGCCAGCAGTGACCCCTGGAGGGGTTTGGAAAAACTGTTTTTT.

This clonotype was recorded many times. This beta chain appears as a stray read in a library generated for alpha chains; its size is not informative. This chain connects TRBV29-1 to TRBJ2-5; unclear D gene. From germline, CDR1 is SQVTM and CDR2 ANQGSEA. V was pared by 0 bases and J by 4 bases, with 9 bases between. This CDR3 spans 13 amino acids. The CDR3, as DNA: TGCAGCGTTGAAGATTCTCCTGGAGAGACCCAGTACTTC. Translation gives CSVEDSPGETQYF.

A word on this clonotype: This beta chain represents an off-target read in a library built for alpha chains; its size is of limited meaning. The chain joins TRBV9 to TRBJ1-2, with 7 bases lining up with TRBD1. This CDR3 comprises 14 residues. Germline values: CDR1 SGDLS, CDR2 YYNGEE. Losses at the gene ends were 0 bases for V and 10 bases for J; bases not matched to a gene: 9. The CDR3 DNA reads TGTGCCAGCAGCGTAGAGGGACAGAGTCTGGACTACACCTTC. This encodes CASSVEGQSLDYTF.

Notes on this clonotype: The library was designed around alpha chains, so this beta chain is a stray read whose abundance carries little weight. This chain connects TRBV7-3 to TRBJ2-5, with a possible D match to TRBD1 (6 bases). Germline V CDR1 and CDR2: SGHTA, FQGTGA. The CDR3 spans 15 residues. Trimming took 5 bases from V and 0 from J, leaving 13 bases between them. CDR3 region: CASSVTGTNQETQYF. CDR3 nucleotides: TGTGCCAGCAGCGTCACCGGGACAAACCAAGAGACCCAGTACTTC.